This T cell receptor (beta chain) came from a study of cytotoxic CD8 clonotypes in ibrutinib-treated CLL (dated by TCRdb to the early 2020s). Turning to the overall study: The cohort included approximately 15 treatment-naive and ten to twelve relapsed/refractory patients; under 18 were IGHV unmutated. Partial responses were observed in about 25 patients and complete responses in 2; after a median follow-up of around 68 months, remission was maintained in around 14 patients and progression was observed in approximately 12. Samples at response were collected after a median of 12 months of treatment, with a range of 6 to 36 months. On average, each sample yielded around 270,000 productive templates and tens of thousands of productive rearrangements. Cryopreserved peripheral blood mononuclear cells were obtained prior to treatment, at the time of response, and at either disease progression or sustained remission. All remission and progressive disease samples were collected while patients were still receiving ibrutinib. Longitudinal samples were available for about 30% of the 86 trial participants.

The goal of deep resolution MiSeq sequencing was a depth between 1 in 1 million and 1 in 200,000 T cells, and coverage averaged 10x per clonotype. The immunoSEQ hsTCRB Kit was used to generate the TCR beta libraries. In the authors' own workflow: ImmunoSEQ Data Assistant and ImmunoSEQ Analyzer were used for data analysis, and V, D and J genes were assigned according to IMGT definitions. Clonality, with values ranging from 0 to 1, was calculated as one minus the normalized Shannon entropy of productive rearrangement frequencies. Only overrepresented clonotypes making up at least 0.05% of the repertoire of each patient were included in the public clonotype analysis. About a dozen repertoires from age-matched healthy donors, obtained from immuneACCESS, served as clonality controls. Entries here come from immuneACCESS through TCRdb and include only in-frame sequences with V and J called. Some clones fail to appear in such tables; in the studies checked, an unresolved V gene covers under half of the shortfall, and the cause of the remainder is unknown. For V, J and clone size, that table is used; D and trimming come from the DNA. The sample contains 330,000 or so clones, 67% of them found a single time. The ten most abundant clones make up 6.3% of the sample.

Summary of the overall study and its limitations: An increase in clonality was observed at ibrutinib response, with clonality remaining stable during sustained remission and falling back toward baseline at progression. Sustained-remission and progressing patients did not have matched sampling times, and lymph node repertoires were not examined. Baseline clonality was found to be higher than that of age-matched healthy donors and was strongly correlated with circulating CD8+ T-cell counts. Public clonotypes were rare and either contracted or stayed stable during treatment, and the rise in clonality at ibrutinib response reflected the expansion of private clonotypes.

For TCR beta library preparation, roughly 1.8 micrograms of genomic DNA was extracted from cryopreserved PBMCs. High-throughput TCR beta sequencing was performed on longitudinal blood samples from CLL patients receiving ibrutinib monotherapy. The patients took part in an open-label, single-center phase 2 trial of ibrutinib monotherapy. Only a few counts were recorded for this clone. The specificity of this receptor is unknown. Per-base qualities were not stored, and no clone one base away is much larger. Deletion took 4 bases off V and 0 bases off J, with a span of 3 bases between the germline ends. The CDR3 spans 13 residues, from the cysteine through the phenylalanine. Just the 39-base CDR3 DNA is kept, in frame starting at base 1. CDR1 and CDR2, per the germline V gene, are MDHEN and SYDVKM.

This sample comprised PBMCs, obtained after 36 months of ibrutinib treatment. The chain is assembled from TRBV28 and TRBJ2-2, with the identity of the D gene unclear. The clonotype was recovered from a human donor with chronic lymphocytic leukemia. The nucleotide sequence is given as TGTGCCAGCAGTTACCCGAACACCGGGGAGCTGTTTTTT. Its translation reads: CASSYPNTGELFF.